One T cell receptor beta chain is described in this entry. This clonotype appeared many times. Which antigen it targets is not known. No clone much larger than this one lies a single base away; base qualities are absent. cDNA synthesis used template-switch 5'RACE with a primer carrying a 10-nucleotide random unique molecular identifier tagging each TCR transcript. Every sequencing run covered 15-18 subjects and yielded more than 160 million TCR-beta sequences. Total RNA was extracted with the RNeasy kit. The KAPA Real-time Library Amplification kit was used to amplify TCR-beta VDJ regions with primers targeting the TCR constant region and the 5'RACE anchor. Sample indexes and Illumina adaptors were added in a first PCR, and a second PCR then increased library yield. After Ampure bead purification, the roughly 650 bp TCR product was size-selected on a 2% E-gel SizeSelection system. Before pooling, libraries had their quality checked on a Bioanalyzer, their concentration measured with Qubit, and their quantity determined with the Kapa Library Quantification kit. An Illumina HiSeq 2500 was used to sequence the libraries paired-end at 2 x 150 bp. To increase sequence diversity, roughly 25-31% phiX was spiked into each library pool. As for the original processing: The quality-filtered reads were processed with the UMI-based MiGEC pipeline, whose error correction step removed more than 80% of the raw TCR sequences. VDJ genes were aligned to IMGT germline references, and each clonotype was defined by a unique CDR3 amino acid sequence together with V-J genes. Clonal expansion, Shannon diversity, and CDR3 relatedness (CalcPairwiseDistances, ClusterSamples) were evaluated with VDJtools, and phylogenetic trees were built with CLCbio workbench. Using coefficient-of-variation modelling across technical triplicates, the study counted a clone as expanded if it had at least 8 unique UMIs. Clones were called with MiXCR by TCRdb after fastp trimmed the public reads at Q25, and only in-frame beta chains were retained. Duplicate CDR3 protein sequences are folded into a single record with the most common DNA and genes. The V and J calls were not made by the authors but by TCRdb's processing. The sample records about 18,000 distinct CDR3 sequences, around a tenth of which are singletons. Of the sample, 25% to 35% falls within the top ten clones.

The data are from a study of neurological immune-mediated disorders (dated by TCRdb to about 2019). A note on the overall study: Using UMI-based sequencing, the study compared peripheral blood TCR-beta repertoires from patients with HTLV-I-associated myelopathy (HAM/TSP), patients with multiple sclerosis, and healthy controls. Alongside PBMC samples, the set of 106 TCR-beta libraries contained longitudinal samples, technical triplicates, and paired CD4+ and CD8+ T-cell subsets that had been sorted. Of the approximately 66 subjects in the cohort, about 15 were HAM/TSP patients, about 34 were multiple sclerosis patients, and about 20 were healthy controls. General findings and caveats noted by the study authors: TCR clonal expansion was highest in HAM/TSP patients and lowest in MS patients, with MS patients falling below even healthy controls. No identical CDR3 amino acid sequences were found to be shared among expanded clones across subjects, suggesting that TCR-beta repertoires were private in all groups.

The V and J ends are trimmed by 6 bases and 2 bases, leaving 8 bases between them. Including the terminal cysteine and phenylalanine, the CDR3 comprises 12 residues. Just CDR3 DNA is preserved here, 36 bases in frame from base 1. The germline V gene gives CDR1 as MDHEN and CDR2 as SYDVKM. Healthy controls were blood bank volunteers in Maryland, USA. For the sorted-subset TCR libraries, the starting material was some 940,000 sorted CD4+ or CD8+ T cells. Peripheral blood underwent Ficoll-Hypaque density gradient centrifugation to isolate PBMCs, which were then cryopreserved in liquid nitrogen. The study also sequenced paired sorted CD4+ and CD8+ subsets from healthy controls, HAM/TSP patients and MS patients.

Here the chain combines TRBV28 and TRBJ2-7, and TRBD2 may be the D gene, going by 5 matching bases. The clonotype originates from a woman in her forties or fifties in good health. The material sequenced was CD8+ T cells from blood. The sequenced DNA: TGTGCCAGCAGCGACGGGGCCTACGAGCAGTACTTC. Its amino acids are CASSDGAYEQYF.